This TCR beta chain was documented in a study of blood T cell repertoires in COVID-19. Across the study: Collection of acute and convalescent COVID-19 samples took place in the United States, Italy and Spain. T cells, B-cell-depleted T cells, or PBMCs supplied cDNA or gDNA.

Profiled with immunoSEQ multiplex PCR; TCRdb holds only in-frame clones, not every one. This sample has roughly 360,000 clones, with roughly 87% found just once. Participant reports of clinical history set cohort assignment. Cohort 3 donors counted as recovered after two negative PCRs, clearance, or resolved symptoms. This TCR was recovered from a woman in her forties or fifties who had recovered from COVID-19. The material sequenced was PBMCs or T cells enriched from blood (not recorded which).

The DNA of the CDR3 is TGTGCCAGCAGCTTAGAGCTAAACACTGAAGCTTTCTTT. Its protein is CASSLELNTEAFF. The V call is TRBV7-9, the J call TRBJ1-1; D gene uncertain. CDR3 length: 13 residues. CDR1 SEHNR and CDR2 FQNEAQ come from the germline V gene (reference sequence). The ends were cut back, 1 base at V and 2 bases at J, with 5 bases in the middle.